What follows are 8 T cell receptor beta chains derived from one specimen sequenced in a study of cytomegalovirus exposure and HLA in healthy donors. The PCR used 60 Vbeta and 13 Jbeta primers. Here immunoSEQ multiplex PCR was the method, and the copy in TCRdb shows in-frame clones only, minus some. There are roughly 220,000 clones in the sample; roughly 80% occur only once, and 2.7% lies in the top ten. The material sequenced was PBMCs. The receptors were sampled from a woman between 35 and 50 years old in good health and CMV-seronegative.

This rearrangement joins TRBV23-1 to TRBJ2-5; maybe TRBD2 (5 bases). TRBV23-1 is given ORF status, its function remaining uncertain. V was clipped by 4 bases and J by 5 bases, with 17 bases between them. The CDR3 extends over 15 amino acids. CDR3 sequence reads: CASSPLLDLAETQYF. The CDR3 nucleotides are TGCGCCAGCAGTCCTCTCTTGGACTTAGCCGAGACCCAGTACTTC.

A single count supports this clone. V gene TRBV9 combines with J gene TRBJ2-2; possibly TRBD2 for D (5 bases). V shed 4 bases and J shed 0 bases, with 13 bases lying between them. In germline, CDR1 is SGDLS, CDR2 YYNGEE. The CDR3 is 16 residues long. CDR3 in DNA: TGTGCCAGCAGCCTTCCCCCAGCGGCGAACACCGGGGAGCTGTTTTTT. Its protein is CASSLPPAANTGELFF.

This chain joins TRBV7-9 and TRBJ1-5, with a weak D call TRBD1 (5 bases). This CDR3 is 15 amino acids long. Looked up from germline, CDR1 is SEHNR and CDR2 is FQNEAQ (reference sequence). Between the trimmed V and J ends, which lost 8 bases and 1 base, there was a span of 15 bases. The CDR3, as DNA: TGTGCCAGCGTAGGTTGGGACTTCAGCAATCAGCCCCAGCATTTT. Translated: CASVGWDFSNQPQHF.

This clone has only a few counts. The V call is TRBV6-1, the J call TRBJ2-6; 9 positions match TRBD2. Germline V lookup: CDR1 MNHNS, CDR2 SASEGT. CDR3 length: 17 amino acids. J gave up 2 bases and V 3 bases, and 5 bases lay outside the gene matches. The CDR3 DNA reads as TGTGCCAGCAGTGAGTTTGCGGGAGGGCCTGGGGCCAACGTCCTGACTTTC. Its translation is CASSEFAGGPGANVLTF.

The chain links TRBV19 to TRBJ2-1; a weak D match, TRBD2 (5 bases). V was clipped by 9 bases and J by 4 bases, with 16 bases between them. The length of the CDR3 is 14 residues. Per the germline V gene, CDR1 is LNHDA and CDR2 is SQIVND (reference sequence). CDR3 protein: CASGRGGRYNEQFF. In DNA form, the CDR3 reads TGTGCCAGCGGTCGTGGAGGCCGGTACAATGAGCAGTTCTTC.

The rearrangement uses TRBV27 and TRBJ2-3; 14 bases fit TRBD2. The germline gives CDR1 MNHEY, CDR2 SMNVEV (reference sequence). This CDR3 has 17 amino acids. V trimming: 10 bases; J trimming: 4 bases; junction bases outside the gene matches: 13. CDR3 nucleotides: TGTGCCATAGCATTGACTAGCGGGAGGGCCCGGCCAGATACGCAGTATTTT. It specifies CAIALTSGRARPDTQYF.

This chain connects TRBV7-8 to TRBJ2-1; tentative D call: TRBD2 (5 bases). Trimming pared 2 bases from V and 5 bases from J, leaving 13 bases between. The CDR3 has 15 residues. Per germline, CDR1 SGHVS and CDR2 FQNEAQ. The CDR3 coding sequence is TGTGCCAGCAGCTTACTGCTCGGACTTGACAATGAGCAGTTCTTC. Translated, it gives CASSLLLGLDNEQFF.

The chain links TRBV7-2 to TRBJ2-3; 10 nucleotides align to TRBD2. The CDR3 loop spans 14 amino acids. CDR1 and CDR2 (germline): SGHTA, FQGNSA. The J segment lost 3 bases and the V segment lost 5 bases, leaving 2 bases of the junction unmatched. The CDR3 nucleotides are TGTGCCAGCAGCACACTAGCGGGAACAGATACGCAGTATTTT. Its translation is CASSTLAGTDTQYF.